The 15 T cell receptor beta chains given below trace back to one sample, sequenced in a study of blood T cell repertoires in COVID-19. Only in-frame clones appear in the TCRdb table, and some are missing; sequencing was by immunoSEQ multiplex PCR. The sample lists approximately 52,000 clones; 86% were seen once. The specimen sequenced was peripheral blood. The receptors were gathered from a man between 60 and 75 years old with acute or convalescent COVID-19.

The chain joins TRBV6-1 to TRBJ1-2, with 7 bases lining up with TRBD1. CDR1 and CDR2 (germline): MNHNS, SASEGT. The trim removed 3 bases at V and 3 bases at J, leaving 1 base unmatched. CDR3 length: 13 amino acids. CDR3 region: CASSDRGHYGYTF. The CDR3 DNA reads TGTGCCAGCAGTGATAGGGGGCACTATGGCTACACCTTC.

The V gene is TRBV5-1, the J gene TRBJ2-7, with D perhaps matching TRBD1 (5 bases). The CDR3 extends over 14 amino acids. Germline CDR1 reads SGHRS; CDR2 reads YFSETQ. Trimming removed 0 bases at V and 5 bases at J, with 12 bases between. The chain's CDR3 is CASSLGDSAHEQYF. The CDR3 bases are TGCGCCAGCAGCTTGGGTGACAGCGCCCACGAGCAGTACTTC.

The chain employs TRBV19 and TRBJ2-1; no definite D call. V lost 2 bases to trimming and J lost 0 bases, with 8 bases between them. Germline lookup yields CDR1 LNHDA and CDR2 SQIVND (reference sequence). This CDR3 contains 15 residues. CDR3 bases: TGTGCCAGTAGTATATCCCCGAGCTCCTACAATGAGCAGTTCTTC. It yields the protein CASSISPSSYNEQFF.

The rearrangement uses TRBV5-1 and TRBJ2-2; the match to TRBD1 covers 7 bases. The germline V gene has CDR1 SGHRS and CDR2 YFSETQ. V was clipped by 5 bases and J by 1 base; unmatched bases: 8. CDR3 size: 16 residues. The CDR3 sequence is CASSWRGTENTGELFF. The CDR3, as DNA: TGCGCCAGCAGTTGGAGAGGGACAGAGAACACCGGGGAGCTGTTTTTT.

This CDR3 is CASSPRRGAAGANVLTF. CDR3 coding DNA: TGTGCCAGCAGCCCGCGACGGGGGGCGGCTGGGGCCAACGTCCTGACTTTC. The V call is TRBV9, the J call TRBJ2-6, with D possibly being TRBD2 (7 bases). Per the germline V gene, CDR1 is SGDLS and CDR2 is YYNGEE. This CDR3 region has 17 residues. V lost 4 bases and J 2 bases, leaving 16 bases between the germline ends.

V and J are TRBV11-2 and TRBJ2-1; 8 bases align to TRBD2. V trimming: 4 bases; J trimming: 8 bases; junction bases outside the gene matches: 13. The length of the CDR3 is 16 residues. Germline V lookup: CDR1 SGHAT, CDR2 FQNNGV. The CDR3 sequence is CASSSLKRTSNHEQFF. In nucleotides, the CDR3 is TGTGCCAGCAGCTCACTTAAGAGGACTAGCAACCATGAGCAGTTCTTC.

V gene TRBV4-3 combines with J gene TRBJ2-7; 8 bases align to TRBD2. Trimming at V came to 0 bases and at J to 7 bases, leaving 8 bases not matched to a gene. Germline V lookup: CDR1 LGHNA, CDR2 YSLEER. The length of the CDR3 is 15 residues. Here the CDR3 DNA reads TGCGCCAGCAGCCAAGATCTAAGCGGGGGCCTTGAGCAGTACTTC. This translates into CASSQDLSGGLEQYF.

This chain connects TRBV6-1 to TRBJ1-5; no firm D call. V dropped 0 bases and J dropped 0 bases, with 9 bases sitting between them. The CDR3 totals 16 residues. Germline V gene lookup returns CDR1 MNHNS and CDR2 SASEGT. The CDR3 DNA reads as TGTGCCAGCAGTGAAGCGGCAGGCTATAGCAATCAGCCCCAGCATTTT. Amino acids: CASSEAAGYSNQPQHF.

The CDR3 is CASSLGDISNSPLHF. The DNA for the CDR3 is TGTGCCAGCAGCTTAGGCGACATAAGTAATTCACCCCTCCACTTT. This rearrangement joins TRBV11-3 to TRBJ1-6, with D unclear. Germline lookup yields CDR1 SGHNT and CDR2 YENEEA. V was clipped by 1 base and J by 6 bases, with 10 bases between them. The CDR3 length is 15 residues.

The genes are TRBV4-3 and TRBJ1-6; 7 bases fit TRBD1. Looked up from germline, CDR1 is LGHNA and CDR2 is YSLEER. The CDR3 is 16 residues long. The V segment lost 0 bases and the J segment 8 bases; nucleotides outside the gene matches: 7. The CDR3 DNA follows: TGCGCCAGCAGCCAAGAATTGCGGACAGGCCATTCACCCCTCCACTTT. Protein sequence: CASSQELRTGHSPLHF.

V and J are TRBV29-1 and TRBJ2-5, with 12 nucleotides matching TRBD2. This CDR3 has 17 residues. CDR1 SQVTM and CDR2 ANQGSEA come from the germline V gene. V was pared by 5 bases and J by 2 bases, with 12 bases of the junction left unmatched. The CDR3 protein is CSVNLRTSGKKQETQYF. In DNA, the CDR3 is TGCAGCGTTAACCTAAGGACTAGCGGGAAAAAACAAGAGACCCAGTACTTC.

V gene TRBV6-4 combines with J gene TRBJ1-2; the match to TRBD1 covers 8 bases. The CDR3 is made up of 15 amino acids. V lost 3 bases and J lost 4; bases outside the gene matches: 7. Germline CDR1 reads MRHNA; CDR2 reads SNTAGT. As DNA, the CDR3 is TGTGCCAGCAGTGAGCAGGGGGCGCCGGCCTATGGCTACACCTTC. It is translated as CASSEQGAPAYGYTF.

The chain uses TRBV5-4 and TRBJ1-1; TRBD1 matches 12 bases. Germline V gene lookup returns CDR1 SGHNT and CDR2 YYREEE (reference sequence). The V and J ends lost 0 bases and 5 bases, in that order; junction bases with no gene match: 2. CDR3 length equals 15 residues. CDR3 DNA: TGTGCCAGCAGCTTGGGGGACAGGGGGCTAACTGAAGCTTTCTTT. It translates to CASSLGDRGLTEAFF.

The gene calls are TRBV4-3 and TRBJ1-1; D is undetermined. The CDR3 totals 13 residues. Trimming took 0 bases from V and 5 from J, leaving 7 bases between them. The germline V gene encodes CDR1 LGHNA and CDR2 YSLEER. CDR3 bases: TGCGCCAGCAGCCAAGATTCGCAGACTGAAGCTTTCTTT. This gives the protein CASSQDSQTEAFF.

This chain uses TRBV7-9 with TRBJ1-2, with 7 bases fitting TRBD1. The CDR3 sequence is 17 residues long. The V and J ends lost 2 bases and 7 bases, in that order; junction bases with no gene match: 16. Germline V gene sequence: CDR1 SEHNR, CDR2 FQNEAQ (reference sequence). DNA for the CDR3: TGTGCCAGCAGCTTAATCGGCGGGGAGGTGACAGGGTCTGGCTACACCTTC. This codes for CASSLIGGEVTGSGYTF.